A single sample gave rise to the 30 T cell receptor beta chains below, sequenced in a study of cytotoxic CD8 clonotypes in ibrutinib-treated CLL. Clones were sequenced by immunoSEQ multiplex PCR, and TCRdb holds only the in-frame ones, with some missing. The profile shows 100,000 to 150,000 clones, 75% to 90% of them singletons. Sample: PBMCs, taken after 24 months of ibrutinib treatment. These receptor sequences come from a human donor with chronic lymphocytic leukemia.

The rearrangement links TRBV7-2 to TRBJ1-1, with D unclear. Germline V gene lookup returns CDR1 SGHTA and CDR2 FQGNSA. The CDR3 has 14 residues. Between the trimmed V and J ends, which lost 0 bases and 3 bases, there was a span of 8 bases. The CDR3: CASSLAGQDTEAFF. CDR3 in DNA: TGTGCCAGCAGCTTAGCCGGCCAAGACACTGAAGCTTTCTTT.

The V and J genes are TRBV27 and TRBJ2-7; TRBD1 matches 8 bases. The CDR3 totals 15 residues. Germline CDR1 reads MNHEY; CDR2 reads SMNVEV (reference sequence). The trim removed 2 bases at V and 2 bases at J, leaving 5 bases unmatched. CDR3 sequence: CASSLGTGFTYEQYF. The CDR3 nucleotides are TGTGCCAGCAGTTTAGGGACAGGATTTACCTACGAGCAGTACTTC.

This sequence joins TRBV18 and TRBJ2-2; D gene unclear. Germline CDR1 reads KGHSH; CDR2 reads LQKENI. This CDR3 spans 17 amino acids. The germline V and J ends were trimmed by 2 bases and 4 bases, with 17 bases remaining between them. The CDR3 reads CASSPRGRPTGTGELFF. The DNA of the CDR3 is TGTGCCAGCTCACCAAGAGGACGCCCAACGGGCACCGGGGAGCTGTTTTTT.

CDR3 sequence (DNA): TGTGCCATGACCGGTATACTTTCTGGGGCCAACGTCCTGACTTTC. Amino acid sequence: CAMTGILSGANVLTF. This sequence joins TRBV10-3 and TRBJ2-6, with D uncertain. V was pared by 9 bases and J by 1 base, with 13 bases between. This CDR3 comprises 15 residues. Germline V gene sequence: CDR1 ENHRY, CDR2 SYGVKD.

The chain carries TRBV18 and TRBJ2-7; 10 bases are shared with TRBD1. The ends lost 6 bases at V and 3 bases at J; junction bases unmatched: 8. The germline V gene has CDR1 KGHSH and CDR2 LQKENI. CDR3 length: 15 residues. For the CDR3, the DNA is TGTGCCAGCTCGACTTGGGACAGGGGAGACTACGAGCAGTACTTC. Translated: CASSTWDRGDYEQYF.

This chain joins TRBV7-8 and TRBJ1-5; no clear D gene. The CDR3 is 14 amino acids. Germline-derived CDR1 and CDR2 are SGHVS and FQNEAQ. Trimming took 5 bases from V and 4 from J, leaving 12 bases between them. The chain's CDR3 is CASSHSGANQPQHF. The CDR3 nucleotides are TGTGCCAGCAGCCACTCCGGTGCTAATCAGCCCCAGCATTTT.

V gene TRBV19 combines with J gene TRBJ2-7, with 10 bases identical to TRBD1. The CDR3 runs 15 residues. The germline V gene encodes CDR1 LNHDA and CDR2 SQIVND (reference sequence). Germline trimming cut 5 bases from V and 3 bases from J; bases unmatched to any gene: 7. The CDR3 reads CASSVQGQGFYEQYF. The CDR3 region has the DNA TGTGCCAGTAGTGTGCAGGGACAGGGGTTCTACGAGCAGTACTTC.

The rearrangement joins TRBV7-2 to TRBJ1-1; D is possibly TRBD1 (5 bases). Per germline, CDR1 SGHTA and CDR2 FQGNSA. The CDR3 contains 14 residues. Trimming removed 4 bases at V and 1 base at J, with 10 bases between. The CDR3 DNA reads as TGTGCCAGCAGCTACTATGACAGGAACACTGAAGCTTTCTTT. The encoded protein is CASSYYDRNTEAFF.

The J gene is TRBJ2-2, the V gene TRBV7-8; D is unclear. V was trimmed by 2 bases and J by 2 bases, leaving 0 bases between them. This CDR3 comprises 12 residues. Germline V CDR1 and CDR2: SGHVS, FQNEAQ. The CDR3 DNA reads TGTGCCAGCAGCTTAAACACCGGGGAGCTGTTTTTT. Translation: CASSLNTGELFF.

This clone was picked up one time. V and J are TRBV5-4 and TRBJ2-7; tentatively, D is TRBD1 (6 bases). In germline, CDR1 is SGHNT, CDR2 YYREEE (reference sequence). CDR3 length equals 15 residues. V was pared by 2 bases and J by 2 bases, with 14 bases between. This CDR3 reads CASSFGQTSTYEQYF. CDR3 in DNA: TGTGCCAGCAGCTTCGGACAGACATCAACCTACGAGCAGTACTTC. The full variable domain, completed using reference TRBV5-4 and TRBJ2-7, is ETGVTQSPTHLIKTRGQQVTLRCSSQSGHNTVSWYQQALGQGPQFIFQYYREEENGRGNFPPRFSGLQFPNYSSELNVNALELDDSALYLCASSFGQTSTYEQYFGPGTRLTVT.

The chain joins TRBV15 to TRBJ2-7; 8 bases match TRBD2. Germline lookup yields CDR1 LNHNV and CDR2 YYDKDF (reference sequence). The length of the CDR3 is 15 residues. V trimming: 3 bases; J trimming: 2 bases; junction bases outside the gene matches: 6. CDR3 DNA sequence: TGTGCCACCAGCAGCAGAGCGGGAGTCGCCTACGAGCAGTACTTC. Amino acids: CATSSRAGVAYEQYF.

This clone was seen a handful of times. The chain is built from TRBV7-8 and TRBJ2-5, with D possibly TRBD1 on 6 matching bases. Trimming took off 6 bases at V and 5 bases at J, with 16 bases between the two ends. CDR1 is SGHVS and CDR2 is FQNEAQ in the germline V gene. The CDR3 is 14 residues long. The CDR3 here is CASSLYRVGETQYF. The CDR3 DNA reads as TGTGCCAGCAGTTTATACAGGGTTGGGGAGACCCAGTACTTC.

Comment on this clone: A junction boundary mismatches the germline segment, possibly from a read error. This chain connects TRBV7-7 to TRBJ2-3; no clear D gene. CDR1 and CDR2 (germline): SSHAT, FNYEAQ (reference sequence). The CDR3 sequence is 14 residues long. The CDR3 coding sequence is TGTGCTAGCAGCTTAGGGCCAAGCACAGATACGCAGTATTTT. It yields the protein CASSLGPSTDTQYF.

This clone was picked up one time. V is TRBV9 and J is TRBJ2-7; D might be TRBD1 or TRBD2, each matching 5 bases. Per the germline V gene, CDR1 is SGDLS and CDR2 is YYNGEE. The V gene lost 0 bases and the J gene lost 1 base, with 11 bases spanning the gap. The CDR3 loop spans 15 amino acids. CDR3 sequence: CASSVEGTSSYEQYF. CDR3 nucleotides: TGTGCCAGCAGCGTAGAGGGGACGTCTTCCTACGAGCAGTACTTC.

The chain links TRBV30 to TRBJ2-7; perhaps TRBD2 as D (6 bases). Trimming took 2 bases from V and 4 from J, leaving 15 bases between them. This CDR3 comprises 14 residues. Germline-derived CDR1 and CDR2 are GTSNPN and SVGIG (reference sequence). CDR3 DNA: TGTGCCTGGAGTCCCCCGGGACTGATATACGAGCAGTACTTC. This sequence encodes CAWSPPGLIYEQYF. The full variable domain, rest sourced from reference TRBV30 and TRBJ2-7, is SQTIHQWPATLVQPVGSPLSLECTVEGTSNPNLYWYRQAAGRGLQLLFYSVGIGQISSEVPQNLSASRPQDRQFILSSKKLLLSDSGFYLCAWSPPGLIYEQYFGPGTRLTVT.

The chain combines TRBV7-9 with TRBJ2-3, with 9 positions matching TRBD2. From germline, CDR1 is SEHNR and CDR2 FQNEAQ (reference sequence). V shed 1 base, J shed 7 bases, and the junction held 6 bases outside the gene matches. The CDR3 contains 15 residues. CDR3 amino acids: CASSLVREGRYTQYF. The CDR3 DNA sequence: TGTGCCAGCAGCTTAGTGCGGGAGGGCCGTTATACGCAGTATTTT.

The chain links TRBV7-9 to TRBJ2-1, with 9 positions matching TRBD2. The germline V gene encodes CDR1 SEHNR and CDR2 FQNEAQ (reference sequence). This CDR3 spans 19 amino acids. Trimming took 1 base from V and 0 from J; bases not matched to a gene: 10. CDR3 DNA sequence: TGTGCCAGCAGCTTAGTCGCGGGTCTAGCGGGGAGCTCCTACAATGAGCAGTTCTTC. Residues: CASSLVAGLAGSSYNEQFF.

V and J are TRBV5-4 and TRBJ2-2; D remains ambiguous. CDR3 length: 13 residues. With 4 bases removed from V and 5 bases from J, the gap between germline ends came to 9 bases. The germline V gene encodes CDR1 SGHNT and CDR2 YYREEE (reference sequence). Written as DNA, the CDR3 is TGTGCCAGCAGCCTAAATCCAACCGGGGAGCTGTTTTTT. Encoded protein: CASSLNPTGELFF.

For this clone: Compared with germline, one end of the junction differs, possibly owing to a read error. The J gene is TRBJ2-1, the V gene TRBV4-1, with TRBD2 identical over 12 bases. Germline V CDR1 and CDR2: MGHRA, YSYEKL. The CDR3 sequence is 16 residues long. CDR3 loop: CASSEDLAGGYNEQFF. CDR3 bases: TGCGCCAGCAGCGAAGACCTAGCGGGGGGGTATAATGAGCAGTTCTTC.

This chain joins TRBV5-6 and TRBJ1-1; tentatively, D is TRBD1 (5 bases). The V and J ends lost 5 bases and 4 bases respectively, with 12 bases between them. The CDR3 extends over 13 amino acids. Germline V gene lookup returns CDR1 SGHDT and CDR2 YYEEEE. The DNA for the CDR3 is TGTGCCAGCAGTAAGGTGGGGGGCACTGAAGCTTTCTTT. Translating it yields CASSKVGGTEAFF.

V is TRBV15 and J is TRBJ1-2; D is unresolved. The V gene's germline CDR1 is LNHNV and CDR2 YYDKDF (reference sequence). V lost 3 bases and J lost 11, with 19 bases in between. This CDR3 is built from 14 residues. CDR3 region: CATSRAGSTLDYTF. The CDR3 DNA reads TGTGCCACCAGCAGGGCGGGGTCCACTCTTGATTACACCTTC.

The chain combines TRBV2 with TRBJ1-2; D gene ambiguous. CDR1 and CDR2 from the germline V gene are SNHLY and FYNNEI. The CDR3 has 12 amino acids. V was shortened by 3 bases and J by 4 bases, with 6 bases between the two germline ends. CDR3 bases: TGTGCCAGCAGTGATCACGGCTATGGCTACACCTTC. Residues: CASSDHGYGYTF.

DNA of the CDR3: TGTGCCAGTAGTACTACCTTCCGTGGGACGGACTATGGCTACACCTTC. It translates to CASSTTFRGTDYGYTF. The gene calls are TRBV19 and TRBJ1-2, with D perhaps matching TRBD1 (5 bases). Germline V gene lookup returns CDR1 LNHDA and CDR2 SQIVND (reference sequence). V shed 4 bases and J shed 3 bases, with 18 bases lying between them. The CDR3 is 16 residues long.

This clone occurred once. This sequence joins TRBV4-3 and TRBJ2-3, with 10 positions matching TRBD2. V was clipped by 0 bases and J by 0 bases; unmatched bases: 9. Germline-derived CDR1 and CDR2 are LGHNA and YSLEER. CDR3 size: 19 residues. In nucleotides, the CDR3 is TGCGCCAGCAGCCAAGATCTACCGGCTAGCGGGAGAAGCACAGATACGCAGTATTTT. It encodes CASSQDLPASGRSTDTQYF.

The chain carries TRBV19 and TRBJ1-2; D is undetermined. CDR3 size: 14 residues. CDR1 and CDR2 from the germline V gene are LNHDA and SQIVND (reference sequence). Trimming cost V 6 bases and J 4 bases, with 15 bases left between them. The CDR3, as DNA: TGTGCCAGTAGGAAAAAAGGTTCAGGCTATGGCTACACCTTC. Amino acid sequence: CASRKKGSGYGYTF.

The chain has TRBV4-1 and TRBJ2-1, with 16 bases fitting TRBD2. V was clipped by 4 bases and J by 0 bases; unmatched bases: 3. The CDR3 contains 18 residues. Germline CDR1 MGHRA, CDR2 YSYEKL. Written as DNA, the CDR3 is TGCGCCAGCAGCCCGGGACTAGCGGGGGGGGCCTCCTACAATGAGCAGTTCTTC. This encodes CASSPGLAGGASYNEQFF.

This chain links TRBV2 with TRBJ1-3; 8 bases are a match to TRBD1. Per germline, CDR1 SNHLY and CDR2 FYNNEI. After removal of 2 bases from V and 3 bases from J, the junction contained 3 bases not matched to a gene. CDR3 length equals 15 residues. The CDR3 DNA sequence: TGTGCCAGCAGTGAACAGGGGGCCTTTGGAAACACCATATATTTT. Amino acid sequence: CASSEQGAFGNTIYF.

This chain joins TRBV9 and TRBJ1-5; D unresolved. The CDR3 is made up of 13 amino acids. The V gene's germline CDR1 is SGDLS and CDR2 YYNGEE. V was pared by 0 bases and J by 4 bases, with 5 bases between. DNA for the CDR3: TGTGCCAGCAGCGTAGACTTTAATCAGCCCCAGCATTTT. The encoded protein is CASSVDFNQPQHF. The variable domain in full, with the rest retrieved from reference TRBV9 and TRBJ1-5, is DSGVTQTPKHLITATGQRVTLRCSPRSGDLSVYWYQQSLDQGLQFLIQYYNGEERAKGNILERFSAQQFPDLHSELNLSSLELGDSALYFCASSVDFNQPQHFGDGTRLSIL.

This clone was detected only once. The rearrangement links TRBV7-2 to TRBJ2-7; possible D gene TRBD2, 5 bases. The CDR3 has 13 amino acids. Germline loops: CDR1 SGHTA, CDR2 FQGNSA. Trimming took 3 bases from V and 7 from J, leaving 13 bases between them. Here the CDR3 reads CASSFNNRREQYF. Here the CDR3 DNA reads TGTGCCAGCAGCTTTAACAATCGGAGGGAGCAGTACTTC.

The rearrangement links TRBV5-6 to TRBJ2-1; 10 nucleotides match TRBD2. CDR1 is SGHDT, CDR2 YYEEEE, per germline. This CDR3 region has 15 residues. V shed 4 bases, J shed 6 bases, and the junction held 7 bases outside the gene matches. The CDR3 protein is CASSPSGRPFNEQFF. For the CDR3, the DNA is TGTGCCAGCAGCCCTAGCGGGAGACCCTTCAATGAGCAGTTCTTC.